The rows below give T cell receptor beta chains drawn from one sample of a study of shared clonotypes between healthy human individuals. Sequencing used immunoSEQ multiplex PCR; TCRdb keeps in-frame clones, though not all of them. Among fewer than 850,000 clones listed, about 97% were seen once. The sequenced material came from naive CD8+ T cells sorted from blood. All receptors derive from a man aged 25-45 years in good health. The CDR3 runs from the conserved cysteine through the conserved F or W. D genes are given only for firm matches.

j_gene | v_gene | d_gene | CDR3aa
TRBJ2-7 | TRBV27 | . | CASSFGTSYEQYF
TRBJ2-1 | TRBV19 | TRBD2 | CASSLRTSGSNHEQFF
TRBJ2-7 | TRBV5-1 | . | CASSFRDAAYEQYF
TRBJ2-7 | TRBV27 | TRBD1 | CASAPGTGSYEQYF
TRBJ1-2 | TRBV14 | . | CASSTGNLYGYTF
TRBJ2-7 | TRBV5-6 | . | CASRPFGGSYEQYF
TRBJ2-7 | TRBV15 | . | CATSRDRSAHEQYF
TRBJ2-7 | TRBV19 | . | CASSIPGAFQDEQYF
TRBJ2-7 | TRBV7-3 | . | CASSSNVPSSGSYEQYF
TRBJ2-7 | TRBV5-4 | . | CASSPGTYEQYF
TRBJ1-2 | TRBV4-1 | . | CASSQGVANYGYTF
TRBJ2-7 | TRBV5-1 | . | CASSPQGPTELSYEQYF
TRBJ2-3 | TRBV11-3 | . | CASSGHTDTQYF
TRBJ1-1 | TRBV21-1 | . | CASSWRLVRTEAFF
TRBJ2-1 | TRBV10-1 | TRBD2 | CASSEFSGSSEQFF
TRBJ2-2 | TRBV11-2 | . | CASSTTEIGYTGELFF
TRBJ1-1 | TRBV10-2 | . | CASSNWGTEAFF
TRBJ2-5 | TRBV7-9 | . | CASSLGQKETQYF
TRBJ2-1 | TRBV7-9 | . | CASSGIPGLYNEQFF
TRBJ2-7 | TRBV7-9 | . | CASSPRGSGKYEQYF
TRBJ2-7 | TRBV29-1 | . | CSVEMDGPYEQYF
TRBJ2-7 | TRBV6-1 | TRBD2 | CASRQGAGASYEQYF
TRBJ2-1 | TRBV28 | TRBD2 | CASSFNPGGYTEQFF
TRBJ2-7 | TRBV5-6 | TRBD1 | CASSTLTGMGYEQYF
TRBJ1-1 | TRBV6-6 | . | CASSYGGNTEAFF
TRBJ2-4 | TRBV27 | . | CASSPRPPSGIQYF
TRBJ1-3 | TRBV11-2 | . | CASSRPGHPSGNTIYF
TRBJ2-5 | TRBV7-2 | . | CASSSNQETQYF
TRBJ1-1 | TRBV6-5 | . | CASSYPGWTEAFF
TRBJ2-7 | TRBV7-9 | . | CASSFGDLYYEQYF
TRBJ2-2 | TRBV30 | . | CAWTGTGEAGELFF
TRBJ2-1 | TRBV6-5 | . | CASSTREISYNEQFF
TRBJ2-7 | TRBV9 | TRBD1 | CASSAGQGASYEQYF
TRBJ2-2 | TRBV12-5 | TRBD1 | CASGFQSQGANTGELFF
TRBJ1-5 | TRBV5-1 | . | CASSLDLGFNQPQHF
TRBJ2-7 | TRBV7-2 | TRBD2 | CASSPGLAATYEQYF
TRBJ2-1 | TRBV7-9 | . | CASIGGLYNEQFF
TRBJ2-7 | TRBV7-9 | . | CASSPLGLAYEQYF
TRBJ2-5 | TRBV4-1 | . | CASSQAGFQETQYF
TRBJ1-1 | TRBV7-8 | . | CASSLGTHEAFF
TRBJ2-1 | TRBV9 | . | CASRGDNEQFF
TRBJ1-3 | TRBV28 | . | CASFGYSSGGNTIYF